This entry features one T cell receptor (beta chain) sequence. The antigen is undetermined. This record comes from a study of OX40 agonist ivuxolimab in advanced cancers. Clones were sequenced by immunoSEQ multiplex PCR, and TCRdb holds only the in-frame ones, with some missing. The sample carries 35,000 to 45,000 clones, over 60% recorded once. Notes on the study in general: Antigen specificity remained undetermined for the expanded peripheral T cells.

Trimming shortened V by 2 bases and J by 4 bases, and 14 bases separated the two germline ends. Germline lookup yields CDR1 MNHNY and CDR2 SVGAGI (reference sequence). CDR3 length: 15 amino acids. The TCR comes from an adult with an advanced solid tumor such as melanoma, head and neck, liver or kidney cancer. J is TRBJ1-2 and V is TRBV6-6; D not certain. The sequenced sample was CD4+ or CD8+ T cells sorted from blood, obtained in a trial of the OX40 agonist ivuxolimab. The CDR3 is CASSYSPESSYGYTF. DNA for the CDR3: TGTGCCAGCAGTTACAGTCCGGAATCAAGCTATGGCTACACCTTC.